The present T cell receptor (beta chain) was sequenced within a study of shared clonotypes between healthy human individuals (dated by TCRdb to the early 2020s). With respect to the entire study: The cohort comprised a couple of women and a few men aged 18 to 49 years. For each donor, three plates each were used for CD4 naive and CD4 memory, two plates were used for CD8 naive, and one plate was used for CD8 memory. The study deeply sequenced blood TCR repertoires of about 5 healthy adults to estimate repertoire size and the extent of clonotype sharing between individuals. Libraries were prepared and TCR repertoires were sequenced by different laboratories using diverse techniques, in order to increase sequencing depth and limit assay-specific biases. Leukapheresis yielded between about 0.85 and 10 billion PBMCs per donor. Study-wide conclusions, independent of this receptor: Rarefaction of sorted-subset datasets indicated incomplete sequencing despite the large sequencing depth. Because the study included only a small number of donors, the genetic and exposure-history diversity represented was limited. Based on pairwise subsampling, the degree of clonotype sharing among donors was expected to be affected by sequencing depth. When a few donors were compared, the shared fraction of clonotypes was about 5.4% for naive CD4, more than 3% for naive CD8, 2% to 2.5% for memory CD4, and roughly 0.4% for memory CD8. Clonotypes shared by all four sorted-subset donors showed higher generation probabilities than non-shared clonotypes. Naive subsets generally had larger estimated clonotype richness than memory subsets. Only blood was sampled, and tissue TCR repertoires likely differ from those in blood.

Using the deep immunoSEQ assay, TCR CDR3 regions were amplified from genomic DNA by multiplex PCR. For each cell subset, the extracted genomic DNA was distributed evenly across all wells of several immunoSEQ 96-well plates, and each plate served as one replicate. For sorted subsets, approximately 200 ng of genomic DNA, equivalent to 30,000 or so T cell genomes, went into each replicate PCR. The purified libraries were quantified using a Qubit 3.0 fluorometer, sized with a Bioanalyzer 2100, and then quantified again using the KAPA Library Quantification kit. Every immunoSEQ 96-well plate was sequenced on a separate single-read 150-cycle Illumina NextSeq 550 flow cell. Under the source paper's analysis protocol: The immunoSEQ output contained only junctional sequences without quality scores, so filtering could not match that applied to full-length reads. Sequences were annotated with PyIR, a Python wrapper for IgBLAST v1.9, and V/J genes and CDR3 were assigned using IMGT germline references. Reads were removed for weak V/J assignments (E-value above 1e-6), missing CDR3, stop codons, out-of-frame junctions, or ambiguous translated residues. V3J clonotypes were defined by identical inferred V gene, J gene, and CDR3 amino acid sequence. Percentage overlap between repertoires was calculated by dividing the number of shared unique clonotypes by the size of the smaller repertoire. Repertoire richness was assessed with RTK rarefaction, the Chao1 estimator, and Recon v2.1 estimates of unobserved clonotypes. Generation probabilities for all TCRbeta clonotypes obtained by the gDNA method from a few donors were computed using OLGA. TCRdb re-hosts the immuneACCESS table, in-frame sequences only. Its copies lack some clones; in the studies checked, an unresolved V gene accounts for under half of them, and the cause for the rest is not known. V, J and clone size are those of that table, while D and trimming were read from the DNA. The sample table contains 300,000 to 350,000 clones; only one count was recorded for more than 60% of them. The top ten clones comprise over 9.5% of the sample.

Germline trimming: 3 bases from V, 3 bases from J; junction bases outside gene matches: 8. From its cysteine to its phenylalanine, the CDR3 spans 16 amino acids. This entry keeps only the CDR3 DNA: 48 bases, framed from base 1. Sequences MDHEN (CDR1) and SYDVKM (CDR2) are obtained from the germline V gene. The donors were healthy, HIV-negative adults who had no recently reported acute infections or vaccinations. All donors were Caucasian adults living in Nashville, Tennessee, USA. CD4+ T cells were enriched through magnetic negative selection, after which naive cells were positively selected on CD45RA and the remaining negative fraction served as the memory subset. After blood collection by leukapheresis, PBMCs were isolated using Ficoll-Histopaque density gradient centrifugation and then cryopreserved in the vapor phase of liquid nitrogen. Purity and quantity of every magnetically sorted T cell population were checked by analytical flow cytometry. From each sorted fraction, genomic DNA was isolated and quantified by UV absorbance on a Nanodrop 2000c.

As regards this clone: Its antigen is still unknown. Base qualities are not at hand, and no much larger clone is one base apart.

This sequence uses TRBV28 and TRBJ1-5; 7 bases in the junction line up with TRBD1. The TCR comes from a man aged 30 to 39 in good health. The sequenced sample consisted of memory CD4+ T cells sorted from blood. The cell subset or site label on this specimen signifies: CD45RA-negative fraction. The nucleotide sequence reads TGTGCCAGCAGTTTCCCAGGGACAGTTCTCAATCAGCCCCAGCATTTT. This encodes CASSFPGTVLNQPQHF.